The clone carrying this T cell receptor beta chain was found many times. Its antigen is currently unknown. TCRdb re-called the 5' RACE reads through MiXCR, storing one row per CDR3 protein. The data contain about 16,000 distinct CDR3 sequences, roughly 6.3% of them singletons. The data were obtained in a study of spatial heterogeneity in lung cancer. For the study at large: Samples came from around 70 TRACERx patients with untreated early-stage lung cancer. An average of more than ten raw reads was observed per unique TCR and UMI combination. General observations from the study: Relative to follow-up, resection was when ubiquitous expanded tumor TCRs appeared more in blood.

This CDR3 is 13 amino acids long. With 5 bases removed from V and 7 bases from J, the gap between germline ends came to 12 bases. The time point: blood at routine non-recurrence follow-up after resection. The input material, whole RNA from tumor, nontumor lung or frozen PBMC, was sequenced unsorted. The receptor comes from a male donor with early-stage non-small cell lung cancer. This material consisted of PBMCs, taken at follow-up. J is TRBJ1-5 and V is TRBV12-3 or TRBV12-4; TRBD1 is a possible D gene (5 bases). This chain's CDR3 is CASSIRVGQPQHF. The CDR3 nucleotides read TGTGCCAGCAGTATCAGGGTTGGGCAGCCCCAGCATTTT.